Shown below are 4 T cell receptor beta chains from a single sample sequenced in a study of cytomegalovirus exposure and HLA in healthy donors. It was with 60 Vbeta and 13 Jbeta primers that the PCR ran. Clones were read by immunoSEQ multiplex PCR, and TCRdb kept only the in-frame ones, dropping some. The sample carries roughly 200,000 clones, about 77% recorded once. The sample comprised PBMCs. The receptors originated from a female donor in good health and CMV-seronegative.

The rearrangement links TRBV11-2 to TRBJ2-3; D is ambiguous. Trimming left V 1 base short and J 3 bases short, with 5 bases between. The CDR3 is made up of 13 amino acids. Germline values: CDR1 SGHAT, CDR2 FQNNGV. The CDR3 DNA reads TGTGCCAGCAGCTTAGTTACAACAGATACGCAGTATTTT. Residues: CASSLVTTDTQYF.

The rearrangement uses TRBV19 and TRBJ2-3; 8 bases match TRBD1. This CDR3 comprises 13 residues. V dropped 8 bases and J dropped 2; count of bases not matched to a gene: 3. Germline V gene data show CDR1 as LNHDA and CDR2 as SQIVND (reference sequence). The CDR3 sequence is CASEDRATDTQYF. As DNA, the CDR3 is TGTGCCAGTGAGGACAGGGCCACAGATACGCAGTATTTT.

This chain connects TRBV4-1 to TRBJ2-1, with TRBD2 matching over 13 bases. With 4 bases clipped from V and 7 bases from J, the junction kept 7 bases outside the gene matches. The germline CDR1 and CDR2 sequences are MGHRA and YSYEKL. The CDR3 length is 16 residues. As DNA, the CDR3 is TGCGCCAGCAGCCCTCGGACTAGCGGGAGCCTGAATGAGCAGTTCTTC. Amino acid sequence: CASSPRTSGSLNEQFF.

The chain couples TRBV19 to TRBJ2-1; 7 bases align to TRBD2. Germline V gives CDR1 LNHDA, CDR2 SQIVND (reference sequence). Losses at the gene ends were 8 bases for V and 6 bases for J; bases not matched to a gene: 10. This CDR3 has 14 residues. CDR3 sequence reads: CASSGGSPVNEQFF. The DNA of the CDR3 is TGTGCCAGTTCCGGGGGGAGCCCCGTCAATGAGCAGTTCTTC.